What follows are 21 T cell receptor beta chains derived from one specimen sequenced in a study of T cell changes during pregnancy in multiple sclerosis. Profiling relied on immunoSEQ multiplex PCR, and the TCRdb table lists in-frame clones only, not all of them. The repertoire has approximately 110,000 clones, 90% to 95% of them found once; the top ten carry over 1.5%. Material: peripheral blood, obtained in the third trimester of pregnancy. The receptors derive from a female donor with multiple sclerosis, enrolled in a pregnancy study.

CDR3 nucleotides: TGTGCCAGCAGCTTACGTCTACCCTCAGGAGGCTACACCTTC. Translated: CASSLRLPSGGYTF. The chain has TRBV6-5 and TRBJ1-2; D uncertain. This CDR3 is 14 amino acids long. Trimming pared 6 bases from V and 8 bases from J, leaving 19 bases between. CDR1 MNHEY and CDR2 SVGAGI come from the germline V gene.

V usage is TRBV15 and J usage is TRBJ2-7; D gene uncertain. Trimming pared 6 bases from V and 6 bases from J, leaving 12 bases between. The CDR3 extends over 12 amino acids. Per germline, CDR1 LNHNV and CDR2 YYDKDF (reference sequence). The CDR3 region has the DNA TGTGCCACCAGTTCAGTATCGCCCGAGCAGTACTTC. Residues: CATSSVSPEQYF.

This clone appeared once. This rearrangement joins TRBV28 to TRBJ1-1; the match to TRBD1 covers 7 bases. The CDR3 has 16 amino acids. CDR1 is MDHEN, CDR2 SYDVKM, per germline. J was trimmed by 5 bases and V by 1 base; bases with no gene match: 10. The CDR3 nucleotides are TGTGCCAGCAGTTTATCCCCCGACAGGGATCGGACTGAAGCTTTCTTT. It specifies CASSLSPDRDRTEAFF.

This chain links TRBV28 with TRBJ1-1; D gene unclear. Germline loops: CDR1 MDHEN, CDR2 SYDVKM. The CDR3 runs 14 residues. V was clipped by 5 bases and J by 1 base, with 11 bases between them. CDR3 residues: CASSPIGSNTEAFF. CDR3 bases: TGTGCCAGCAGTCCGATCGGGTCGAACACTGAAGCTTTCTTT. Supplemented by reference TRBV28 and TRBJ1-1, the full variable domain reads DVKVTQSSRYLVKRTGEKVFLECVQDMDHENMFWYRQDPGLGLRLIYFSYDVKMKEKGDIPEGYSVSREKKERFSLILESASTNQTSMYLCASSPIGSNTEAFFGQGTRLTVV.

The J gene is TRBJ2-2, the V gene TRBV30, with 8 bases lining up with TRBD2. Unmatched junction bases numbered 4, after V lost 4 bases and J lost 0 bases. Germline V gene data show CDR1 as GTSNPN and CDR2 as SVGIG (reference sequence). The CDR3 runs to 15 residues. The CDR3 DNA reads as TGTGCCTGGACCCTAGCGGGCACGAACACCGGGGAGCTGTTTTTT. Protein sequence: CAWTLAGTNTGELFF.

The CDR3 sequence is CASSPLPSGNTGELFF. The DNA of the CDR3 is TGTGCCAGCTCACCACTTCCTAGCGGGAACACCGGGGAGCTGTTTTTT. The chain links TRBV18 to TRBJ2-2; 7 bases agree with TRBD2. The CDR3 sequence is 16 residues long. CDR1 and CDR2 (germline): KGHSH, LQKENI. Trimming took 1 base from V and 1 from J; bases not matched to a gene: 3.

The genes are TRBV5-4 and TRBJ1-5, with D possibly TRBD1 on 6 matching bases. The CDR3 sequence is 14 residues long. Germline CDR1 and CDR2: SGHNT and YYREEE (reference sequence). Trimming cost V 2 bases and J 3 bases, with 9 bases left between them. CDR3 bases: TGTGCCAGCAGCTTTGGACAGACCAATCAGCCCCAGCATTTT. Residues: CASSFGQTNQPQHF.

This chain links TRBV7-8 with TRBJ2-7; 10 bases map to TRBD2. Germline loops: CDR1 SGHVS, CDR2 FQNEAQ. The CDR3 extends over 15 amino acids. After removal of 0 bases from V and 6 bases from J, the junction contained 5 bases not matched to a gene. The CDR3 coding sequence is TGTGCCAGCAGCTTAGCATCACTAGCGGGGATCGAGCAGTACTTC. Protein: CASSLASLAGIEQYF.

This chain joins TRBV7-8 and TRBJ1-4; D unclear. Germline CDR1 and CDR2: SGHVS and FQNEAQ. V lost 7 bases to trimming and J lost 5 bases, with 17 bases between them. The CDR3 is 15 residues long. In nucleotides, the CDR3 is TGTGCCAGCACTCTTAGCGGGCAGCCGAATGAAAAACTGTTTTTT. Translation: CASTLSGQPNEKLFF. Filled out from reference TRBV7-8 and TRBJ1-4, the complete variable domain reads GAGVSQSPRYKVAKRGQDVALRCDPISGHVSLFWYQQALGQGPEFLTYFQNEAQLDKSGLPSDRFFAERPEGSVSTLKIQRTQQEDSAVYLCASTLSGQPNEKLFFGSGTQLSVL.

Only one count was recorded for this clone. The V gene is TRBV21-1, the J gene TRBJ2-2; TRBD2 is the table's D call and was not checked against the DNA. TRBV21-1 constitutes a pseudogene. The CDR3 runs 16 residues. The CDR3 DNA reads TGTGCCAGCAGCAAAGAGGAGGACTATAACACCGGGGAGCTGTTTTTT. This gives the protein CASSKEEDYNTGELFF.

CDR3 protein: CSVGGQGEAFF. The CDR3 DNA follows: TGCAGCGTTGGGGGACAGGGCGAAGCTTTCTTT. The chain employs TRBV29-1 and TRBJ1-1, with TRBD1 identical over 9 bases. This CDR3 spans 11 amino acids. The V gene's germline CDR1 is SQVTM and CDR2 ANQGSEA. Trimming cost V 4 bases and J 8 bases; bases outside gene matches: 2.

The CDR3 protein is CASSLEEGYGYTF. As DNA, the CDR3 is TGTGCCAGCAGCTTGGAGGAGGGCTATGGCTACACCTTC. The genes are TRBV7-2 and TRBJ1-2, with D unclear. Germline assignment: CDR1 SGHTA and CDR2 FQGNSA. V was shortened by 3 bases and J by 4 bases, with 9 bases between the two germline ends. The length of the CDR3 is 13 residues.

The genes are TRBV27 and TRBJ1-1, with 11 positions matching TRBD1. This CDR3 comprises 16 residues. Germline CDR1 MNHEY, CDR2 SMNVEV (reference sequence). Germline trimming cut 4 bases from V and 2 bases from J; bases unmatched to any gene: 6. The CDR3 protein is CASSSRDRGVNTEAFF. As DNA, the CDR3 is TGTGCCAGCAGTTCTCGGGACAGGGGGGTTAACACTGAAGCTTTCTTT.

The rearrangement uses TRBV7-2 and TRBJ1-2; 7 bases line up with TRBD1. Germline V gene lookup returns CDR1 SGHTA and CDR2 FQGNSA. This CDR3 region has 15 residues. Losses at the gene ends were 5 bases for V and 7 bases for J; bases not matched to a gene: 13. The CDR3 coding sequence is TGTGCCAGCAGCCCGAGCGAAGACAGGGTGGGTGGCTACACCTTC. Translated, it gives CASSPSEDRVGGYTF.

The chain has TRBV6-1 and TRBJ2-7; 9 nucleotides align to TRBD1. The CDR3 contains 15 residues. V was clipped by 2 bases and J by 2 bases; unmatched bases: 4. CDR1 is MNHNS, CDR2 SASEGT, per germline. As DNA, the CDR3 is TGTGCCAGCAGTGAATTAGGGACAGGGCCCTACGAGCAGTACTTC. Its translation: CASSELGTGPYEQYF.

The chain has TRBV29-1 and TRBJ2-3; no reliable D call. The germline V gene has CDR1 SQVTM and CDR2 ANQGSEA. V lost 7 bases, J lost 0 bases, and 8 bases lay in between. The CDR3 runs to 12 residues. CDR3 DNA sequence: TGCAGCGCGCAGACTAGCACAGATACGCAGTATTTT. Translated: CSAQTSTDTQYF.

The chain combines TRBV18 with TRBJ1-2; D possibly corresponds to TRBD1 (6 bases). The germline V gene encodes CDR1 KGHSH and CDR2 LQKENI. This CDR3 spans 14 amino acids. Trimming cost V 3 bases and J 8 bases, with 16 bases left between them. CDR3 nucleotide sequence: TGTGCCAGCTCACCCCCGGGGGGGGCAGGCGGCTACACCTTC. The encoded protein is CASSPPGGAGGYTF.

The chain combines TRBV19 with TRBJ2-2, with D possibly TRBD2 on 5 matching bases. CDR3 length: 14 residues. V was shortened by 4 bases and J by 5 bases, with 11 bases between the two germline ends. Germline-derived CDR1 and CDR2 are LNHDA and SQIVND (reference sequence). DNA of the CDR3: TGTGCCAGTAGTACCCTAGGAGGAACCGGGGAGCTGTTTTTT. It specifies CASSTLGGTGELFF.

The rearrangement links TRBV5-6 to TRBJ2-5; 8 bases fit TRBD1. Germline trimming cut 5 bases from V and 5 bases from J; bases unmatched to any gene: 8. The CDR3 contains 14 residues. The germline V gene has CDR1 SGHDT and CDR2 YYEEEE. The CDR3 nucleotides read TGTGCCAGCAGACTACAGGGGGAGACGGAGACCCAGTACTTC. Protein sequence: CASRLQGETETQYF.

The chain combines TRBV5-1 with TRBJ2-1; a possible D gene is TRBD1 (6 bases). Trimming stripped 1 base from V and 5 bases from J, with 13 bases between. In germline, CDR1 is SGHRS, CDR2 YFSETQ. The CDR3 runs to 15 residues. The CDR3 DNA reads TGCGCCAGCAGCTTGAGGCAGGGGATGAACAATGAGCAGTTCTTC. It encodes CASSLRQGMNNEQFF.

CDR3 nucleotide sequence: TGTGCCAGCAGTTTATACGGGAGTAACGACAATGAGCAGTTCTTC. Amino acid sequence: CASSLYGSNDNEQFF. This chain connects TRBV28 to TRBJ2-1; D is perhaps TRBD2 (6 bases). The V end lost 1 base, the J end lost 5 bases, and 12 bases lay between the germline ends. The CDR3 totals 15 residues. CDR1 and CDR2 (germline): MDHEN, SYDVKM.